The clone carrying this T cell receptor beta chain was recorded at least ten times. This specimen belongs to a study of CD8 T cells in ankylosing spondylitis. Libraries of TCR beta came from quantitative 5'-RACE with molecular barcodes. One entry per CDR3 protein results from TCRdb running MiXCR on the 5' RACE reads. The sample shows 220,000 or so distinct CDR3 sequences, about 10% of them seen only once. Sequences were obtained from blood, either unsorted or a sorted T cell fraction (not recorded which). This receptor was obtained from a male donor with ankylosing spondylitis or in good health (not recorded which).

The CDR3 region is CATSGPEPDGQGASTDTQYF. CDR3 bases: TGTGCCACCAGTGGCCCAGAACCCGACGGACAGGGGGCAAGCACAGATACGCAGTATTTT. The chain employs TRBV24-1 and TRBJ2-3, with 11 bases aligning to TRBD1. The CDR3 length is 20 residues. The germline CDR1 and CDR2 sequences are KGHDR and SFDVKD. Trimming cost V 5 bases and J 0 bases; bases outside gene matches: 15.